A selection of T cell receptor beta chains follows, all from one sample in a study of blood T cell repertoires in COVID-19. Some clones are missing from TCRdb's copy, which holds only in-frame ones; the method was immunoSEQ multiplex PCR. The table shows fewer than 350,000 clones, with approximately 91% occurring only once. The source material was PBMCs or T cells enriched from blood (not recorded which). These receptors originate from a woman between 40 and 50 years old who had recovered from COVID-19. Both conserved end residues are part of each CDR3. Each record gives: J gene, clone size, D gene, V gene, CDR3 protein, CDR3 DNA. The D gene is left open where the match is weak. Not all rows give a size; the values are once, few, many and, for expanded clones, a class.

J: TRBJ1-6; size: few; D: TRBD1; V: TRBV11-3; CDR3: CASSLETWDRGLNSPLHF; DNA: TGTGCCAGCAGCTTAGAGACCTGGGACAGGGGATTGAATTCACCCCTCCACTTT
J: TRBJ1-6; size: .; D: .; V: TRBV7-9; CDR3: CASSVDRTNSPLHF; DNA: TGTGCCAGCAGCGTCGACAGGACCAATTCACCCCTCCACTTT
J: TRBJ1-2; size: .; D: .; V: TRBV18; CDR3: CASSPDRNYGYTF; DNA: TGTGCCAGCTCACCCGACAGAAACTATGGCTACACCTTC
J: TRBJ2-7; size: few; D: .; V: TRBV7-9; CDR3: CASSGDTYEQYF; DNA: TGTGCCAGCAGCGGGGACACCTACGAGCAGTACTTC
J: TRBJ2-3; size: .; D: TRBD2; V: TRBV7-8; CDR3: CASTLGTSGRAADTQYF; DNA: TGTGCCAGCACCCTAGGGACTAGCGGGAGGGCCGCAGATACGCAGTATTTT
J: TRBJ2-7; size: .; D: .; V: TRBV6-5; CDR3: CASSYASLSYEQYF; DNA: TGTGCCAGCAGTTATGCTAGTCTTTCCTACGAGCAGTACTTC
J: TRBJ1-6; size: once; D: TRBD1; V: TRBV30; CDR3: CAWTGTGDSPLHF; DNA: TGTGCCTGGACCGGGACAGGGGATTCACCCCTCCACTTT
J: TRBJ1-2; size: .; D: .; V: TRBV27; CDR3: CASSPEWRAGGYTF; DNA: TGTGCCAGCAGTCCCGAATGGAGGGCGGGTGGCTACACCTTC
J: TRBJ2-7; size: few; D: .; V: TRBV30; CDR3: CAWSDGASYEQYF; DNA: TGTGCCTGGAGTGACGGTGCCTCCTACGAGCAGTACTTC
J: TRBJ2-4; size: .; D: .; V: TRBV13; CDR3: CASSSRDEENIQYF; DNA: TGTGCCAGCAGTTCGCGGGACGAAGAAAACATTCAGTACTTC
J: TRBJ2-1; size: few; D: .; V: TRBV14; CDR3: CASSQAGPHNEQFF; DNA: TGTGCCAGCAGCCAAGCGGGTCCCCACAATGAGCAGTTCTTC
J: TRBJ2-7; size: .; D: .; V: TRBV6-2/TRBV6-3; CDR3: CASSYASGEQYF; DNA: TGTGCCAGCAGTTACGCGAGCGGCGAGCAGTACTTC
J: TRBJ1-1; size: .; D: .; V: TRBV19; CDR3: CASSDEAGTEAFF; DNA: TGTGCCAGTAGTGATGAGGCGGGCACTGAAGCTTTCTTT
J: TRBJ1-1; size: .; D: .; V: TRBV7-3; CDR3: CASSLRQGTEAFF; DNA: TGTGCCAGCAGCTTACGGCAGGGCACTGAAGCTTTCTTT
J: TRBJ1-5; size: .; D: .; V: TRBV29-1; CDR3: CSVQVSDQPQHF; DNA: TGCAGCGTTCAGGTTTCCGATCAGCCCCAGCATTTT
J: TRBJ1-1; size: once; D: TRBD1; V: TRBV5-5; CDR3: CASTRDRGTEAFF; DNA: TGTGCCAGCACCAGGGACAGGGGCACTGAAGCTTTCTTT